The 31 T cell receptor beta chains in this list originate from one sample, sequenced in a study of cytomegalovirus exposure and HLA in healthy donors. Method: immunoSEQ multiplex PCR; TCRdb's copy keeps in-frame clones and lacks some. The sample lists some 310,000 clones, 70% to 90% seen once, with around 0.88% in the top ten. Input material: PBMCs. The receptors shown here come from a man aged 25 to 40 in good health and CMV-seronegative.

The chain couples TRBV6-6 to TRBJ2-7, with 7 bases aligning to TRBD2. In germline, CDR1 is MNHNY, CDR2 SVGAGI (reference sequence). The CDR3 sequence is 15 residues long. Trimming took 5 bases from V and 4 from J; bases not matched to a gene: 11. CDR3 loop: CASSTQPGGGYEQYF. CDR3 nucleotide sequence: TGTGCCAGCAGTACCCAACCTGGGGGGGGATACGAGCAGTACTTC.

The chain recombines TRBV6-5 with TRBJ1-5; 10 positions match TRBD1. V lost 2 bases and J lost 6; bases outside the gene matches: 4. The length of the CDR3 is 15 residues. Per the germline V gene, CDR1 is MNHEY and CDR2 is SVGAGI. The CDR3 is CASSYGTGDGQPQHF. Written as DNA, the CDR3 is TGTGCCAGCAGTTACGGGACAGGGGATGGTCAGCCCCAGCATTTT.

V and J are TRBV6-5 and TRBJ2-5; TRBD1 agrees at 7 bases. Germline V gives CDR1 MNHEY, CDR2 SVGAGI. This CDR3 comprises 14 residues. The J segment lost 5 bases and the V segment lost 6 bases, leaving 9 bases of the junction unmatched. The CDR3 loop is CASSLGGARETQYF. The CDR3 DNA reads TGTGCCAGCAGCTTAGGGGGCGCCCGGGAGACCCAGTACTTC.

V and J are TRBV6-5 and TRBJ2-3, with TRBD1 as a possible D gene (6 bases). Trimming stripped 5 bases from V and 0 bases from J, with 9 bases between. Germline-derived CDR1 and CDR2 are MNHEY and SVGAGI. This CDR3 contains 14 residues. In DNA, the CDR3 is TGTGCCAGCAGTAGACAGGAAAGCACAGATACGCAGTATTTT. Amino acids: CASSRQESTDTQYF.

The rearrangement uses TRBV2 and TRBJ2-5; D is possibly TRBD1 (6 bases). The germline gives CDR1 SNHLY, CDR2 FYNNEI. The V end was cut by 5 bases, the J end by 5 bases, with 18 bases between. This CDR3 is built from 15 residues. Here the CDR3 DNA reads TGTGCCAGCAGTAAATACAGGGTTGGGTCGGAGACCCAGTACTTC. Its protein is CASSKYRVGSETQYF.

The gene calls are TRBV6-6 and TRBJ2-7; 7 positions match TRBD2. The ends lost 7 bases at V and 3 bases at J; junction bases unmatched: 9. The CDR3 consists of 14 residues. Germline V gene sequence: CDR1 MNHNY, CDR2 SVGAGI (reference sequence). CDR3 DNA: TGTGCCAGCAACCTTCCGGGACTAAACTACGAGCAGTACTTC. This codes for CASNLPGLNYEQYF.

The rearrangement uses TRBV2 and TRBJ2-7; 10 bases align to TRBD2. CDR3 size: 14 residues. Germline CDR1 reads SNHLY; CDR2 reads FYNNEI. The V gene end was trimmed by 8 bases and the J gene end by 4 bases; junction bases not matched to a gene: 8. The DNA of the CDR3 is TGTGCCAGCCAGCGACTAGCGGGTTGGTACGAGCAGTACTTC. This codes for CASQRLAGWYEQYF.

The chain carries TRBV2 and TRBJ2-5; 13 nucleotides agree with TRBD2. Trimming at V came to 5 bases and at J to 5 bases, leaving 8 bases not matched to a gene. The V gene's germline CDR1 is SNHLY and CDR2 FYNNEI. This CDR3 is 16 amino acids long. The CDR3 loop is CASSPRTSGGMETQYF. The DNA for the CDR3 is TGTGCCAGCAGTCCAAGGACTAGCGGGGGAATGGAGACCCAGTACTTC.

This clone appeared a single time. This rearrangement joins TRBV4-1 to TRBJ1-3; D is possibly TRBD1 (5 bases). V lost 2 bases, J lost 1 base, and 12 bases lay in between. The CDR3 is made up of 16 amino acids. Germline V gene sequence: CDR1 MGHRA, CDR2 YSYEKL. DNA for the CDR3: TGCGCCAGCAGCCAAAATAACAGGCAATCTGGAAACACCATATATTTT. Translation: CASSQNNRQSGNTIYF.

The rearrangement links TRBV10-1 to TRBJ2-5, with D perhaps matching TRBD2 (5 bases). From germline, CDR1 is WNHNN and CDR2 SYGVQD (reference sequence). The CDR3 contains 13 residues. Between the trimmed V and J ends, which lost 4 bases and 5 bases, there was a span of 11 bases. CDR3 loop: CASSVGVSETQYF. DNA for the CDR3: TGCGCCAGCAGTGTCGGGGTATCCGAGACCCAGTACTTC.

The chain combines TRBV9 with TRBJ1-1; 8 bases are a match to TRBD1. Germline V gene sequence: CDR1 SGDLS, CDR2 YYNGEE. This CDR3 is 16 amino acids long. Trimming removed 4 bases from V and 0 bases from J; junction bases left unmatched: 8. In DNA, the CDR3 is TGTGCCAGCAGCCTTGGGACAGGCGCCATGAACACTGAAGCTTTCTTT. It translates to CASSLGTGAMNTEAFF.

The CDR3 region is CASSEALLSNAGELFF. CDR3 nucleotides: TGTGCCAGCAGTGAAGCGTTACTCTCTAACGCCGGGGAGCTGTTTTTT. V gene TRBV2 combines with J gene TRBJ2-2; D not certain. The CDR3 is 16 residues long. Germline-derived CDR1 and CDR2 are SNHLY and FYNNEI. V lost 0 bases and J 6 bases, leaving 14 bases between the germline ends.

The V and J genes are TRBV9 and TRBJ2-1, with D possibly matching TRBD2 (6 bases). The germline V and J ends were trimmed by 0 bases and 9 bases, with 10 bases remaining between them. Germline values: CDR1 SGDLS, CDR2 YYNGEE. This CDR3 spans 13 amino acids. CDR3 region: CASSVVGGGEQFF. The CDR3 region has the DNA TGTGCCAGCAGCGTAGTTGGGGGAGGTGAGCAGTTCTTC. Looking up the rest from reference TRBV9 and TRBJ2-1 gives the full variable domain: DSGVTQTPKHLITATGQRVTLRCSPRSGDLSVYWYQQSLDQGLQFLIQYYNGEERAKGNILERFSAQQFPDLHSELNLSSLELGDSALYFCASSVVGGGEQFFGPGTRLTVL.

V gene TRBV6-6 combines with J gene TRBJ1-2; tentative D call: TRBD1 (6 bases). V was shortened by 5 bases and J by 2 bases, with 9 bases between the two germline ends. CDR3 length: 13 residues. Germline V gene data show CDR1 as MNHNY and CDR2 as SVGAGI (reference sequence). CDR3 amino acids: CASSNGQNYGYTF. CDR3 nucleotide sequence: TGTGCCAGCAGTAACGGACAGAACTATGGCTACACCTTC.

V gene TRBV10-3 combines with J gene TRBJ2-7; D not certain. V shed 2 bases and J shed 5 bases, with 10 bases lying between them. This CDR3 region has 13 residues. CDR1 is ENHRY and CDR2 is SYGVKD in the germline V gene. The CDR3 bases are TGTGCCATCAGTGAGCCTCCGGGTGACGAGCAGTACTTC. Its protein product is CAISEPPGDEQYF.

The chain joins TRBV10-1 to TRBJ1-2, with D unresolved. CDR3 length: 12 amino acids. Trimming removed 4 bases at V and 6 bases at J, with 9 bases between. Germline assignment: CDR1 WNHNN and CDR2 SYGVQD (reference sequence). CDR3 loop: CASSAQDNGYTF. For the CDR3, the DNA is TGCGCCAGCAGTGCGCAGGATAATGGCTACACCTTC.

V gene TRBV2 combines with J gene TRBJ2-3; TRBD2 matches at 13 bases. The CDR3 runs 16 residues. V was clipped by 4 bases and J by 4 bases; unmatched bases: 5. Looked up from germline, CDR1 is SNHLY and CDR2 is FYNNEI. The CDR3 protein is CASSVLTSGGADTQYF. DNA of the CDR3: TGTGCCAGCAGTGTTCTAACTAGCGGGGGGGCAGATACGCAGTATTTT.

The chain links TRBV27 to TRBJ1-1; a weak D match, TRBD1 (6 bases). Germline V gene sequence: CDR1 MNHEY, CDR2 SMNVEV (reference sequence). V was shortened by 6 bases and J by 4 bases, with 15 bases between the two germline ends. The CDR3 is made up of 14 amino acids. The CDR3, as DNA: TGTGCCAGCAGCTTCACAGGGTTGGGCACTGAAGCTTTCTTT. Translating gives CASSFTGLGTEAFF.

The chain combines TRBV18 with TRBJ2-7, with D possibly matching TRBD1 (7 bases). CDR3 length equals 16 residues. Trimming removed 3 bases at V and 4 bases at J, with 19 bases between. Germline CDR1 and CDR2: KGHSH and LQKENI. The CDR3 nucleotides read TGTGCCAGCTCACCGCCTGGGTCGGCAGGGGGGTACGAGCAGTACTTC. It codes for CASSPPGSAGGYEQYF.

This chain uses TRBV4-1 with TRBJ2-2; 12 bases are a match to TRBD2. The V segment lost 0 bases and the J segment 0 bases; nucleotides outside the gene matches: 5. The CDR3 covers 19 residues. The germline CDR1 and CDR2 sequences are MGHRA and YSYEKL. The CDR3 sequence: CASSQETSGGTANTGELFF. CDR3 nucleotides: TGCGCCAGCAGCCAAGAGACTAGCGGGGGAACCGCGAACACCGGGGAGCTGTTTTTT.

The chain carries TRBV6-1 and TRBJ1-1; no reliable D call. CDR1 and CDR2 from the germline V gene are MNHNS and SASEGT. Trimming shortened V by 6 bases and J by 2 bases, and 10 bases separated the two germline ends. CDR3 length equals 13 residues. Here the CDR3 DNA reads TGTGCCAGCAGAGTTACCTACAACACTGAAGCTTTCTTT. Translated: CASRVTYNTEAFF.

The chain has TRBV27 and TRBJ2-1, with TRBD1 matching over 8 bases. The CDR3 has 15 residues. The V and J ends lost 3 bases and 2 bases, in that order; junction bases with no gene match: 3. Germline lookup yields CDR1 MNHEY and CDR2 SMNVEV (reference sequence). CDR3: CASSLSTGAYNEQFF. The CDR3 region has the DNA TGTGCCAGCAGTTTGTCGACAGGGGCCTACAATGAGCAGTTCTTC.

The chain has TRBV15 and TRBJ1-1, with unresolved D. The CDR3 runs 12 residues. V was clipped by 4 bases and J by 1 base, with 4 bases between them. Germline CDR1 is LNHNV and CDR2 is YYDKDF (reference sequence). CDR3 sequence (DNA): TGTGCCACCAGCACCCGGAACACTGAAGCTTTCTTT. As protein: CATSTRNTEAFF. Looking up the rest from reference TRBV15 and TRBJ1-1 gives the full variable domain: DAMVIQNPRYQVTQFGKPVTLSCSQTLNHNVMYWYQQKSSQAPKLLFHYYDKDFNNEADTPDNFQSRRPNTSFCFLDIRSPGLGDTAMYLCATSTRNTEAFFGQGTRLTVV.

V and J are TRBV13 and TRBJ1-1; 10 bases line up with TRBD1. Germline V gene data show CDR1 as PRHDT and CDR2 as FYEKMQ (reference sequence). The CDR3 is 13 residues long. V shed 5 bases and J 11 bases; nucleotides not matched to a gene: 8. The CDR3 DNA is TGTGCCAGCAGCGAAGGACAGGGGGAAGGGGCTTTCTTT. Its translation: CASSEGQGEGAFF.

The chain uses TRBV9 and TRBJ2-3; possible D gene TRBD2, 6 bases. Trimming took 2 bases from V and 0 from J, leaving 13 bases between them. The CDR3 contains 16 residues. In germline, CDR1 is SGDLS, CDR2 YYNGEE. The CDR3 region is CASSVGLSTSTDTQYF. The CDR3 coding sequence is TGTGCCAGCAGCGTGGGACTTTCGACTAGCACAGATACGCAGTATTTT.

This clone was counted between two and nine times. CDR3 sequence reads: CASSLRGRGTEAFF. As DNA, the CDR3 is TGTGCCAGCAGCCTAAGGGGGCGGGGCACTGAAGCTTTCTTT. This rearrangement joins TRBV5-6 to TRBJ1-1, with 7 bases that match TRBD1. From germline, CDR1 is SGHDT and CDR2 YYEEEE. This CDR3 region has 14 residues. V was pared by 4 bases and J by 4 bases, with 7 bases of the junction left unmatched.

The rearrangement links TRBV10-3 to TRBJ2-3; 16 bases fit TRBD2. Trimming at V came to 10 bases and at J to 7 bases, leaving 5 bases not matched to a gene. Per germline, CDR1 ENHRY and CDR2 SYGVKD. The CDR3 is 14 residues long. Here the CDR3 DNA reads TGTGCCACGGGGACTAGCGGGGGGGCCCATACGCAGTATTTT. This gives the protein CATGTSGGAHTQYF.

Worth noting for this clone: An end of the junction does not agree with germline; a read error may underlie this. The chain couples TRBV19 to TRBJ1-5, with TRBD1 identical over 12 bases. The V gene's germline CDR1 is LNHDA and CDR2 SQIVND (reference sequence). This CDR3 has 15 residues. DNA for the CDR3: TGTGCCAGTACCCCTGGGACAGGGGGCAAGCAGCCCCAGCATTTT. Translation: CASTPGTGGKQPQHF.

J is TRBJ1-5 and V is TRBV19; the D gene is possibly TRBD1 (6 bases). The germline V and J ends were trimmed by 3 bases and 7 bases, with 16 bases remaining between them. This CDR3 has 15 residues. Germline loops: CDR1 LNHDA, CDR2 SQIVND (reference sequence). Here the CDR3 DNA reads TGTGCCAGTAGTATCGACACAGGGTCCCCACAGCCCCAGCATTTT. Translating gives CASSIDTGSPQPQHF.

V usage is TRBV2 and J usage is TRBJ2-3, with 10 positions matching TRBD2. CDR3 length: 15 residues. The V gene end was trimmed by 7 bases and the J gene end by 2 bases; junction bases not matched to a gene: 6. In germline, CDR1 is SNHLY, CDR2 FYNNEI. The CDR3 reads CASTERGGYTDTQYF. Here the CDR3 DNA reads TGTGCCAGCACGGAGCGGGGGGGTTACACAGATACGCAGTATTTT.

This chain uses TRBV6-5 with TRBJ1-5; the D is unclear. V dropped 6 bases and J dropped 0 bases, with 6 bases sitting between them. CDR1 MNHEY and CDR2 SVGAGI come from the germline V gene. The CDR3 spans 13 residues. The CDR3 reads CASSTSSNQPQHF. DNA for the CDR3: TGTGCCAGCAGCACATCTAGCAATCAGCCCCAGCATTTT.